This paragraph reports one T cell receptor (beta chain). This record belongs to a study of blood T cell repertoires in COVID-19. Study context: The study drew acute and convalescent COVID-19 samples from the United States, Italy and Spain. T cells, B-cell-depleted T cells, or PBMCs provided the cDNA or gDNA that served as material.

Trimming left V 0 bases short and J 0 bases short, with 22 bases between. Germline assignment: CDR1 SGHRS and CDR2 YFSETQ. The CDR3 is 20 amino acids. How the authors handled the data: Reference gene primer amplification gave nucleated cell count estimates. The table came from immunoSEQ multiplex PCR; TCRdb's copy has only in-frame clones and leaves some out. V, J and clone size were drawn from that table, and D and trimming were deduced from the DNA. The sample carries roughly 250,000 clones, 84% recorded once. The sequenced sample was peripheral blood. The rearrangement uses TRBV5-1 and TRBJ2-1; weak D call: TRBD2 (6 bases). This receptor was taken from a human donor in a cohort sampled during active COVID-19. The CDR3 is CASSLAGPGKRVSSYNEQFF. The CDR3 DNA follows: TGCGCCAGCAGCTTGGCGGGCCCGGGGAAGCGGGTTTCCTCCTACAATGAGCAGTTCTTC.